The rows below give T cell receptor beta chains drawn from one sample of a study of blood T cells in healthy people across ages. TCRdb passed the 5' RACE reads through MiXCR, listing each CDR3 protein once. This table has about 640,000 distinct CDR3 sequences, approximately 50% appearing once. The sample comprised blood. The receptors originated from a man aged 60 to 69 in good health. CDR3s include the opening cysteine and the closing phenylalanine or tryptophan. A D gene is named only where the DNA matches it firmly. Size values are once, few and many counts, or a class for expanded clones, and some rows have none.

v_call: TRBV7-2; clone_size: -; j_call: TRBJ1-1; d_call: -; cdr3_aa: CASSLDPGITEAFF; cdr3_nt: TGTGCCAGCAGCTTAGATCCGGGGATAACTGAAGCTTTCTTT
v_call: TRBV7-9; clone_size: once; j_call: TRBJ1-2; d_call: -; cdr3_aa: CASSFGTMGHYGYTF; cdr3_nt: TGTGCCAGCAGCTTCGGGACAATGGGCCACTATGGCTACACCTTC
v_call: TRBV24-1; clone_size: -; j_call: TRBJ2-3; d_call: -; cdr3_aa: CATSGQTSTDTQYF; cdr3_nt: TGTGCCACCTCGGGACAAACTAGCACAGATACGCAGTATTTT
v_call: TRBV5-1; clone_size: -; j_call: TRBJ1-1; d_call: -; cdr3_aa: CASSLEARPDTEAFF; cdr3_nt: TGCGCCAGCAGCTTGGAAGCAAGACCGGACACTGAAGCTTTCTTT
v_call: TRBV10-3; clone_size: -; j_call: TRBJ1-5; d_call: TRBD1; cdr3_aa: CAIQSGTGGAQPQHF; cdr3_nt: TGTGCCATACAATCCGGGACAGGGGGAGCGCAGCCCCAGCATTTT
v_call: TRBV2; clone_size: -; j_call: TRBJ1-2; d_call: TRBD1; cdr3_aa: CARFSGTGDSNYGYTF; cdr3_nt: TGTGCCAGATTCTCCGGGACAGGGGATTCTAACTATGGCTACACCTTC
v_call: TRBV29-1; clone_size: once; j_call: TRBJ2-1; d_call: TRBD2; cdr3_aa: CSGGTSSHNEQFF; cdr3_nt: TGCAGCGGCGGGACTAGCTCTCACAATGAGCAGTTCTTC
v_call: TRBV5-1; clone_size: -; j_call: TRBJ1-2; d_call: TRBD1; cdr3_aa: CASSLDRGLGYTF; cdr3_nt: TGCGCCAGCAGCTTGGACAGGGGGCTCGGCTACACCTTC
v_call: TRBV12-5; clone_size: few; j_call: TRBJ2-1; d_call: TRBD1; cdr3_aa: CASGSGQGTGNEQFF; cdr3_nt: TGTGCTAGTGGCTCGGGACAGGGGACGGGCAATGAGCAGTTCTTC
v_call: TRBV6-6; clone_size: -; j_call: TRBJ2-5; d_call: TRBD2; cdr3_aa: CASRRAGTSGPKETQYF; cdr3_nt: TGTGCCAGCAGACGAGCCGGGACTAGCGGACCCAAAGAGACCCAGTACTTC
v_call: TRBV4-2; clone_size: -; j_call: TRBJ1-5; d_call: -; cdr3_aa: CASSQDWWGNQPQHF; cdr3_nt: TGTGCCAGCAGCCAAGATTGGTGGGGCAATCAGCCCCAGCATTTT
v_call: TRBV6-6; clone_size: -; j_call: TRBJ1-1; d_call: -; cdr3_aa: CASRRTNTEVFF; cdr3_nt: TGTGCCAGCAGAAGGACAAACACTGAAGTTTTCTTT
v_call: TRBV5-1; clone_size: -; j_call: TRBJ1-4; d_call: -; cdr3_aa: CASSVTKNEKLFF; cdr3_nt: TGCGCCAGCAGCGTAACCAAGAATGAAAAACTGTTTTTT
v_call: TRBV5-1; clone_size: many; j_call: TRBJ2-3; d_call: -; cdr3_aa: CASSLASSDINTDTQYF; cdr3_nt: TGCGCCAGCAGCTTGGCCAGCTCTGACATCAACACAGATACGCAGTATTTT
v_call: TRBV10-2; clone_size: -; j_call: TRBJ2-1; d_call: TRBD2; cdr3_aa: CASSGGGTNEQFF; cdr3_nt: TGCGCCAGCAGTGGCGGGGGTACAAATGAGCAGTTCTTC
v_call: TRBV7-2; clone_size: -; j_call: TRBJ1-2; d_call: -; cdr3_aa: CASSSGYLYGYTF; cdr3_nt: TGTGCCAGCAGCTCCGGATACCTTTATGGCTACACCTTC
v_call: TRBV20-1; clone_size: few; j_call: TRBJ2-7; d_call: TRBD2; cdr3_aa: CSAIPYQASGYEQYF; cdr3_nt: TGCAGTGCAATTCCGTACCAGGCTAGCGGGTACGAGCAGTACTTC
v_call: TRBV2; clone_size: -; j_call: TRBJ2-4; d_call: -; cdr3_aa: CASSASAGLAKNIQYF; cdr3_nt: TGTGCCAGCAGTGCCTCGGCAGGTCTAGCCAAAAACATTCAGTACTTC
v_call: TRBV7-8; clone_size: -; j_call: TRBJ1-5; d_call: TRBD1; cdr3_aa: CASSLARGRGQPQHF; cdr3_nt: TGTGCCAGCAGCTTAGCGCGGGGCAGGGGGCAGCCCCAGCATTTT
v_call: TRBV4-1; clone_size: -; j_call: TRBJ2-2; d_call: -; cdr3_aa: CASSQVPLTRTPGELFF; cdr3_nt: TGCGCCAGCAGCCAAGTACCCCTGACTAGGACCCCCGGGGAGCTGTTTTTT
v_call: TRBV15; clone_size: -; j_call: TRBJ2-7; d_call: -; cdr3_aa: CATSRVAGLRPYKQYF; cdr3_nt: TGTGCCACCAGCAGAGTGGCCGGTCTTAGGCCCTACAAGCAGTACTTC
v_call: TRBV5-1; clone_size: -; j_call: TRBJ2-1; d_call: TRBD2; cdr3_aa: CASSLGTSVCNEQFF; cdr3_nt: TGCGCCAGCAGCTTAGGGACTAGCGTTTGCAATGAGCAGTTCTTC
v_call: TRBV7-2; clone_size: -; j_call: TRBJ2-3; d_call: -; cdr3_aa: CASSRVYGTDTQYF; cdr3_nt: TGTGCCAGCAGTCGGGTTTACGGCACAGATACGCAGTATTTT
v_call: TRBV5-1; clone_size: few; j_call: TRBJ2-5; d_call: -; cdr3_aa: CASARGDQETQYF; cdr3_nt: TGCGCCAGCGCCAGGGGGGATCAAGAGACCCAGTACTTC
v_call: TRBV7-2; clone_size: -; j_call: TRBJ2-4; d_call: -; cdr3_aa: CASRLDSKNIQYF; cdr3_nt: TGTGCCAGCAGACTGGACAGCAAAAACATTCAGTACTTC
v_call: TRBV6-2/TRBV6-3; clone_size: few; j_call: TRBJ2-7; d_call: -; cdr3_aa: CATGDYYEQYF; cdr3_nt: TGTGCCACCGGGGATTACTACGAGCAGTACTTC
v_call: TRBV28; clone_size: -; j_call: TRBJ2-5; d_call: TRBD1; cdr3_aa: CASRTGTGTDRETRYF; cdr3_nt: TGTGCCAGCAGGACCGGGACAGGGACGGATCGGGAGACCCGGTACTTC
v_call: TRBV28; clone_size: -; j_call: TRBJ2-5; d_call: -; cdr3_aa: CVSRAGQQETQYF; cdr3_nt: TGTGTCAGCAGGGCCGGACAGCAAGAGACCCAGTACTTC
v_call: TRBV7-2; clone_size: -; j_call: TRBJ1-4; d_call: -; cdr3_aa: CASSLVGDPRGREKLFF; cdr3_nt: TGTGCCAGCAGCTTAGTAGGGGACCCACGGGGTCGGGAAAAACTGTTTTTT
v_call: TRBV7-2; clone_size: -; j_call: TRBJ2-5; d_call: TRBD2; cdr3_aa: CASTQSSGGRETQYF; cdr3_nt: TGTGCCAGCACCCAGAGTAGCGGGGGGCGAGAGACCCAGTACTTC
v_call: TRBV6-6; clone_size: -; j_call: TRBJ2-7; d_call: TRBD1; cdr3_aa: CASRQQGARYEQYF; cdr3_nt: TGTGCCAGCAGGCAACAGGGGGCGCGGTACGAGCAGTACTTC
v_call: TRBV11-3; clone_size: -; j_call: TRBJ2-7; d_call: TRBD1; cdr3_aa: CASSLRTGGGEQYF; cdr3_nt: TGTGCCAGCAGCTTGCGGACAGGGGGCGGCGAGCAGTACTTC
v_call: TRBV15; clone_size: few; j_call: TRBJ2-1; d_call: TRBD2; cdr3_aa: CATSPQAGTSTGNNEQFF; cdr3_nt: TGTGCCACCAGCCCTCAAGCCGGGACTAGCACCGGTAACAATGAGCAGTTCTTC
v_call: TRBV5-1; clone_size: -; j_call: TRBJ2-1; d_call: TRBD2; cdr3_aa: CASSLASGGSSEQFF; cdr3_nt: TGCGCCAGCAGCTTGGCGAGCGGGGGGAGCAGTGAGCAGTTCTTC
v_call: TRBV9; clone_size: -; j_call: TRBJ1-5; d_call: TRBD1; cdr3_aa: CASSVVGDRGNGNQPQHF; cdr3_nt: TGTGCCAGCAGCGTAGTTGGGGACAGGGGGAATGGTAATCAGCCCCAGCATTTT
v_call: TRBV12-3/TRBV12-4; clone_size: few; j_call: TRBJ1-2; d_call: -; cdr3_aa: CASGTHYGYTF; cdr3_nt: TGTGCCAGCGGGACGCACTATGGCTACACCTTC
v_call: TRBV7-9; clone_size: -; j_call: TRBJ2-5; d_call: TRBD1; cdr3_aa: CASSKGQGEETQYF; cdr3_nt: TGTGCCAGCAGCAAAGGACAGGGTGAAGAGACCCAGTACTTC
v_call: TRBV7-2; clone_size: many; j_call: TRBJ1-2; d_call: -; cdr3_aa: CASSTRRGVANYGYTF; cdr3_nt: TGTGCCAGCAGCACCCGCCGGGGGGTGGCCAACTATGGCTACACCTTC
v_call: TRBV4-1; clone_size: -; j_call: TRBJ1-1; d_call: TRBD1; cdr3_aa: CASSHRTGSNTEAFF; cdr3_nt: TGCGCCAGCAGCCATAGGACAGGCTCGAACACTGAAGCTTTCTTT
v_call: TRBV29-1; clone_size: -; j_call: TRBJ2-3; d_call: -; cdr3_aa: CSVVTTDTQYF; cdr3_nt: TGCAGCGTTGTGACCACAGATACGCAGTATTTT
v_call: TRBV10-3; clone_size: -; j_call: TRBJ2-7; d_call: TRBD2; cdr3_aa: CAISTQAGANYNEQYF; cdr3_nt: TGTGCCATCAGTACCCAAGCGGGGGCCAACTACAATGAGCAGTACTTC
v_call: TRBV28; clone_size: -; j_call: TRBJ2-5; d_call: TRBD1; cdr3_aa: CASSVGQEETQYF; cdr3_nt: TGTGCCAGCAGTGTTGGACAGGAAGAGACCCAGTACTTC
v_call: TRBV10-2; clone_size: -; j_call: TRBJ1-6; d_call: -; cdr3_aa: CASNSDNYNSPLHF; cdr3_nt: TGCGCCAGCAACTCGGACAACTATAATTCACCCCTCCACTTT
v_call: TRBV6-5; clone_size: -; j_call: TRBJ2-5; d_call: TRBD1; cdr3_aa: CASSYHRQGLGETQYF; cdr3_nt: TGTGCCAGCAGTTACCACCGACAGGGTTTGGGGGAGACCCAGTACTTC
v_call: TRBV20-1; clone_size: -; j_call: TRBJ1-1; d_call: -; cdr3_aa: CSASRDGHMNTEAFF; cdr3_nt: TGCAGTGCTAGCCGGGACGGACACATGAACACTGAAGCTTTCTTT
v_call: TRBV20-1; clone_size: many; j_call: TRBJ2-6; d_call: -; cdr3_aa: CSASTKPLGSGANVLTF; cdr3_nt: TGCAGTGCTAGTACCAAACCCCTAGGCTCTGGGGCCAACGTCCTGACTTTC
v_call: TRBV7-9; clone_size: few; j_call: TRBJ2-6; d_call: -; cdr3_aa: CASSFMFSGANVLTF; cdr3_nt: TGTGCCAGCAGCTTTATGTTCTCTGGGGCCAACGTCCTGACTTTC
v_call: TRBV9; clone_size: -; j_call: TRBJ2-5; d_call: TRBD2; cdr3_aa: CASSVGPSGVRETQYF; cdr3_nt: TGTGCCAGCAGCGTAGGACCCAGCGGGGTCAGGGAGACCCAGTACTTC
v_call: TRBV12-3/TRBV12-4; clone_size: few; j_call: TRBJ1-2; d_call: -; cdr3_aa: CASSLGVGYGYTF; cdr3_nt: TGTGCCAGCAGTTTGGGGGTGGGCTATGGCTACACCTTC
v_call: TRBV10-3; clone_size: -; j_call: TRBJ1-2; d_call: -; cdr3_aa: CAIGDTGNYGYTF; cdr3_nt: TGTGCCATCGGGGACACAGGGAACTATGGCTACACCTTC
v_call: TRBV12-3/TRBV12-4; clone_size: -; j_call: TRBJ2-3; d_call: -; cdr3_aa: CASTPTGTDTQYF; cdr3_nt: TGTGCCAGCACCCCCACAGGCACAGATACGCAGTATTTT
v_call: TRBV2; clone_size: few; j_call: TRBJ2-6; d_call: -; cdr3_aa: CASRKTPSGANVLTF; cdr3_nt: TGTGCCAGCAGGAAAACACCCTCTGGGGCCAACGTCCTGACTTTC
v_call: TRBV12-3/TRBV12-4; clone_size: -; j_call: TRBJ2-2; d_call: -; cdr3_aa: CASSFPGRGELFF; cdr3_nt: TGTGCCAGCAGTTTCCCCGGCAGGGGGGAGCTGTTTTTT
v_call: TRBV29-1; clone_size: -; j_call: TRBJ2-5; d_call: TRBD2; cdr3_aa: CSVGGAEKTQYF; cdr3_nt: TGCAGCGTGGGAGGGGCTGAAAAGACCCAGTACTTC
v_call: TRBV9; clone_size: few; j_call: TRBJ2-7; d_call: -; cdr3_aa: CASSVAGQSYEQYF; cdr3_nt: TGTGCCAGCAGCGTAGCCGGACAATCCTACGAGCAGTACTTC
v_call: TRBV11-2; clone_size: -; j_call: TRBJ1-6; d_call: -; cdr3_aa: CASSPGQRNSPLHF; cdr3_nt: TGTGCCAGCAGCCCAGGACAGCGTAATTCACCCCTCCACTTT
v_call: TRBV7-2; clone_size: -; j_call: TRBJ2-4; d_call: -; cdr3_aa: CASSPRAGENIQYF; cdr3_nt: TGTGCCAGCAGCCCCCGGGCTGGGGAAAACATTCAGTACTTC
v_call: TRBV3-1; clone_size: -; j_call: TRBJ2-5; d_call: -; cdr3_aa: CASSPSIGQEEAQYF; cdr3_nt: TGTGCCAGCAGCCCCTCCATTGGACAAGAAGAGGCCCAGTACTTC